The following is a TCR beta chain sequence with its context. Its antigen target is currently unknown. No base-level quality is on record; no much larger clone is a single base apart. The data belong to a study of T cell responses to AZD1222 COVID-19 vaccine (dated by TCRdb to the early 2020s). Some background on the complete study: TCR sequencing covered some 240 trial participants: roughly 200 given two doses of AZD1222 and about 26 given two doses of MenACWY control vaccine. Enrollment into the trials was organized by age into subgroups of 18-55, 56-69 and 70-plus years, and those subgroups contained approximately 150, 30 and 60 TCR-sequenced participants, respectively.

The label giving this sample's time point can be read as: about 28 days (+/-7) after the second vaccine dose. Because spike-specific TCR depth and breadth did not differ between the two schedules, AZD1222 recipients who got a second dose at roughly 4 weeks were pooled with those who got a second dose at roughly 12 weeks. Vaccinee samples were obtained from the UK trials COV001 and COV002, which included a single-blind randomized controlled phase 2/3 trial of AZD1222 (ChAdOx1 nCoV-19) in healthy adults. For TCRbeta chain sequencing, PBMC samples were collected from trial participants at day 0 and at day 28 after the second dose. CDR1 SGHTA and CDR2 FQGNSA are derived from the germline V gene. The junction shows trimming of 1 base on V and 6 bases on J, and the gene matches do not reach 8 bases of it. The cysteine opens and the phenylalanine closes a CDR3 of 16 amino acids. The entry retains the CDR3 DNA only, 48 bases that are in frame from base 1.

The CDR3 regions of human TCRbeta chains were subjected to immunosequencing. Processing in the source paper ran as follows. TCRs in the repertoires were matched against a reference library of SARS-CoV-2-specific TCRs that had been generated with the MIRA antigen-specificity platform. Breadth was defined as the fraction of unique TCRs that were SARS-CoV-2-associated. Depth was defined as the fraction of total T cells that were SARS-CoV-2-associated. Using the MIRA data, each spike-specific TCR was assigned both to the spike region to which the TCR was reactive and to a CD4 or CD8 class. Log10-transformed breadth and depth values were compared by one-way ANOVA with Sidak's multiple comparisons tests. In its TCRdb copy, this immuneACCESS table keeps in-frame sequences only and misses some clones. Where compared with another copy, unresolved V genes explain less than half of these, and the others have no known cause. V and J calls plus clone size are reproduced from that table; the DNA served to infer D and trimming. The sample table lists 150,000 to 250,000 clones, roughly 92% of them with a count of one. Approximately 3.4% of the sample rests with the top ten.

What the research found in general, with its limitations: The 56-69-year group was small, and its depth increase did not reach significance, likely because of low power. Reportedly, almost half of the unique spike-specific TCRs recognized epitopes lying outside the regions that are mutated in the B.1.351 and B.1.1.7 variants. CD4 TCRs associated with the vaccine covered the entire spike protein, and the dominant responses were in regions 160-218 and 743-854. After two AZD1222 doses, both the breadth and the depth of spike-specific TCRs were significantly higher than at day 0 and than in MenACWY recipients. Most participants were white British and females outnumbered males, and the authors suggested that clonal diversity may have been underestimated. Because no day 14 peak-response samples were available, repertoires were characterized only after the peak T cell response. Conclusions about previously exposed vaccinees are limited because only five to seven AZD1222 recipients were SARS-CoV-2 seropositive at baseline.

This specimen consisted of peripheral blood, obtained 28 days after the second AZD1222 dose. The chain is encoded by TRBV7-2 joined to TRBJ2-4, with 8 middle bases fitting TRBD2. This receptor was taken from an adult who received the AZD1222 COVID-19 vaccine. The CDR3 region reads CASSLGAGAGVNIQYF. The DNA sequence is TGTGCCAGCAGCTTAGGGGCCGGAGCGGGAGTAAACATTCAGTACTTC.